The rows below give T cell receptor beta chains drawn from one sample of a study of blood T cell repertoires in COVID-19. Repertoires were generated with immunoSEQ multiplex PCR, while TCRdb's copy carries only in-frame clones and drops some. This table holds fewer than 250,000 clones, 65% to 80% found once. The sample comprised peripheral blood. The receptors were gathered from a woman aged 45-65 years with acute or convalescent COVID-19. The CDR3 runs from the conserved cysteine through the conserved F or W. Fields, in order: CDR3 length, J gene, clone size, V gene, CDR3 protein. Some rows have no size entry. The others give once, few or many, or a class for an expanded clone.

15 TRBJ2-2 NA TRBV7-8 CASSLGGEVTGELFF
16 TRBJ2-5 NA TRBV6-2/TRBV6-3 CASSYSPGQGLETQYF
11 TRBJ2-1 NA TRBV3-1/TRBV3-2 CASSHTYYQFF
16 TRBJ1-5 NA TRBV19 CASSIDYSSGNQPQHF
15 TRBJ2-5 NA TRBV5-1 CASSFLAGAGETQYF
14 TRBJ1-2 NA TRBV28 CASSSGRRSYGYTF
15 TRBJ2-7 NA TRBV5-4 CASTSASGSSYEQYF
15 TRBJ2-6 NA TRBV2 CASADSVSGANVLTF
15 TRBJ2-7 NA TRBV2 CASNPTSPSSYEQYF
20 TRBJ2-6 NA TRBV7-6 CASSSGTGPPSLSGANVLTF
13 TRBJ2-1 NA TRBV2 CASSLQGRDEQFF
16 TRBJ2-7 NA TRBV18 CASSPATGTGVYEQYF
15 TRBJ2-7 few TRBV27 CASSLSGGSSYEQYF